The clone carrying this T cell receptor (beta chain) was observed a few times. The antigen is not known. The data stem from a study of vaccination and CD4 T cells after COVID-19. Treatment indicated: roughly 10-day PBMC culture with coronavirus spike peptide pools or control peptides (ViraFEST assay). One should note that the unexposed donor's CD4+ T cells were collected before the COVID-19 pandemic (2011-2018). Peptide pool stimulation in ViraFEST expanded antigen-specific T cells, whose TCRs were then sequenced. Sequenced with the Oncomine TCR Beta short-read assay was DNA taken from cultured CD4+ T cells. It was from cultured CD4+ T cells that genomic DNA was extracted. TCRdb reanalysed the PCR reads using MiXCR and keeps one entry per CDR3 protein. The sample lists about 9,700 distinct CDR3 sequences, 44% occurring once. Trimming cost V 6 bases and J 1 base, with 10 bases left between them. The CDR3 has 13 residues. Germline V gene data show CDR1 as SEHNR and CDR2 as FQNEAQ (reference sequence).

V gene TRBV7-9 combines with J gene TRBJ2-7; D unclear. The sequence was collected from a human donor in good health. The sequenced material came from CD4+ T cells from blood, cultured in vitro. CDR3 DNA: TGTGCCAGCAGGGCCCGGTCTTCCTACGAGCAGTACTTC. Amino acid sequence: CASRARSSYEQYF. The full variable domain, completed using reference TRBV7-9 and TRBJ2-7, is DTGVSQNPRHKITKRGQNVTFRCDPISEHNRLYWYRQTLGQGPEFLTYFQNEAQLEKSRLLSDRFSAERPKGSFSTLEIQRTEQGDSAMYLCASRARSSYEQYFGPGTRLTVT.